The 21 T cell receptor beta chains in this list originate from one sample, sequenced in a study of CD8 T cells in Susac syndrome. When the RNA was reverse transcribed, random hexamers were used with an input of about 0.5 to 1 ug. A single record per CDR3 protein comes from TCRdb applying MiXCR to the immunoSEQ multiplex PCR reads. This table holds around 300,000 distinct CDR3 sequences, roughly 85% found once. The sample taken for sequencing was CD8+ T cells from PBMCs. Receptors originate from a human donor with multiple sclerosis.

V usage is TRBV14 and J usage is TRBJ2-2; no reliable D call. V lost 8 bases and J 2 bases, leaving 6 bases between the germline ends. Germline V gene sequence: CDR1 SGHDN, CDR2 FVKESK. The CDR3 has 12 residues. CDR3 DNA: TGTGCCAGCCTTACTAACACCGGGGAGCTGTTTTTT. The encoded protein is CASLTNTGELFF.

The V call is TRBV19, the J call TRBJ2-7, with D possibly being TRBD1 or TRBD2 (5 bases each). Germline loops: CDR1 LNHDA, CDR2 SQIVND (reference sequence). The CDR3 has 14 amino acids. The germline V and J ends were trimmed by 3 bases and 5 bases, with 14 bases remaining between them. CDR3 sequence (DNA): TGTGCCAGTAGTATTGTTGGGGGAAACCACGAGCAGTACTTC. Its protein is CASSIVGGNHEQYF.

DNA of the CDR3: TGCAGTGCGGACGAGCGGGAGTTGGCCCCAGATACGCAGTATTTT. Translating it yields CSADERELAPDTQYF. The rearrangement uses TRBV20-1 and TRBJ2-3, with 8 bases lining up with TRBD2. V lost 6 bases, J lost 4 bases, and 12 bases stayed unmatched. The CDR3 extends over 15 amino acids. CDR1 is DFQATT, CDR2 SNEGSKA, per germline (reference sequence).

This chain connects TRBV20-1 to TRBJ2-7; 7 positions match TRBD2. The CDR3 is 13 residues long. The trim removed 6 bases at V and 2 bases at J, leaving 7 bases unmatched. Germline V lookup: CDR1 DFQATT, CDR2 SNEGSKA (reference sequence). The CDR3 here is CSATLAETYEQYF. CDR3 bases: TGCAGTGCCACCCTAGCGGAGACCTACGAGCAGTACTTC.

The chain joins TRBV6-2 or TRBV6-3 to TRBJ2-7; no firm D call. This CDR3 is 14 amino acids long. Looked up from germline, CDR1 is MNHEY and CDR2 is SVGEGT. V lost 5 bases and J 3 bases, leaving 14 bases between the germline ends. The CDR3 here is CASSQILDGYEQYF. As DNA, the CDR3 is TGTGCCAGCAGTCAGATCCTGGACGGCTACGAGCAGTACTTC.

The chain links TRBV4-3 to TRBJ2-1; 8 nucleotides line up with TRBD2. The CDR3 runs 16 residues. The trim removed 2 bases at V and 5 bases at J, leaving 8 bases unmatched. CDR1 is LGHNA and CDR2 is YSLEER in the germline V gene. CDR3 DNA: TGCGCCAGCAGCCAACTTCTAGCGGGTTACGACAATGAGCAGTTCTTC. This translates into CASSQLLAGYDNEQFF.

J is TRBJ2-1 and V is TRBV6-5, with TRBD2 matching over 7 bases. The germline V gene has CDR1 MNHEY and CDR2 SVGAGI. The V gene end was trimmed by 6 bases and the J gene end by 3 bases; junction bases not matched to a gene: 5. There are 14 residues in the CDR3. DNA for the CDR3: TGTGCCAGCAGGGGGACTACGGGCTACAATGAGCAGTTCTTC. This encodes CASRGTTGYNEQFF.

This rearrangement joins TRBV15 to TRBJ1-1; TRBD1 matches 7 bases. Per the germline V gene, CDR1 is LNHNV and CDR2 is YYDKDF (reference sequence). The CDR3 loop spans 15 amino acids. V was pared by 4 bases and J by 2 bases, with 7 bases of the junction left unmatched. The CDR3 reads CATSIRTGGNTEAFF. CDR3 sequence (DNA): TGTGCCACCAGCATTCGGACAGGAGGAAACACTGAAGCTTTCTTT.

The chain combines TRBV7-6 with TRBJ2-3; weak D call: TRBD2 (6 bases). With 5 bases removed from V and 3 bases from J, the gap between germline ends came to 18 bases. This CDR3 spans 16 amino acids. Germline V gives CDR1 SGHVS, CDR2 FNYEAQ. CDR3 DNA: TGTGCCAGCAGCCGCGCGGGGTTAAGGTCGACAGATACGCAGTATTTT. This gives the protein CASSRAGLRSTDTQYF.

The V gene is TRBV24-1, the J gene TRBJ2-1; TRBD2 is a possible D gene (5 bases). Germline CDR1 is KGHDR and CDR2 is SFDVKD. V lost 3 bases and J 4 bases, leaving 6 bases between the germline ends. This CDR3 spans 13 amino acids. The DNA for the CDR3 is TGTGCCACCAGTGATCGGGGTTACAATGAGCAGTTCTTC. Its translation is CATSDRGYNEQFF.

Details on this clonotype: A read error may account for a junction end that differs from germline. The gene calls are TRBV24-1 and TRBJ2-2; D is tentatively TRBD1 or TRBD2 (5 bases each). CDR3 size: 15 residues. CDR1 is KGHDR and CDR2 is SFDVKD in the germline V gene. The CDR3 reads CAASDLNWGPGELFF. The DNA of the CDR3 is TGTGCCGCCAGTGATTTAAACTGGGGACCCGGGGAGCTGTTTTTT.

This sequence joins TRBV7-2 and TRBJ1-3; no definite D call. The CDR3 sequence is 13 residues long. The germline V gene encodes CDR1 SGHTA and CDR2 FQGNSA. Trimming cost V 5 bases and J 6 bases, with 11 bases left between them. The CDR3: CASSTGRPNTIYF. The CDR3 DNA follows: TGTGCCAGCAGCACGGGAAGACCAAACACCATATATTTT.

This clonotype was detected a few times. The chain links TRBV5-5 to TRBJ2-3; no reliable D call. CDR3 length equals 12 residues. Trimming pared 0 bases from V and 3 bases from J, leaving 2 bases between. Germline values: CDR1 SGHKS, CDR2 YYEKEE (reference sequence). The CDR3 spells CASSLVTDTQYF. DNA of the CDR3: TGTGCCAGCAGCTTGGTTACAGATACGCAGTATTTT.

CDR3 residues: CASSLSLRANEQFF. CDR3 nucleotide sequence: TGTGCCAGCAGTTTATCCCTTAGGGCCAATGAGCAGTTCTTC. This chain uses TRBV27 with TRBJ2-1, with D unclear. Germline V lookup: CDR1 MNHEY, CDR2 SMNVEV (reference sequence). V was shortened by 0 bases and J by 6 bases, with 9 bases between the two germline ends. CDR3 length: 14 residues.

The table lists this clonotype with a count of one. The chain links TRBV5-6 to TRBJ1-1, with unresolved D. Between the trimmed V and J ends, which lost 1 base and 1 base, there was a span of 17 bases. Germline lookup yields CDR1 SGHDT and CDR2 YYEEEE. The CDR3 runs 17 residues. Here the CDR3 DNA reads TGTGCCAGCAGCTTGAATGGTGTGGACCCTTGGAACACTGAAGCTTTCTTT. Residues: CASSLNGVDPWNTEAFF.

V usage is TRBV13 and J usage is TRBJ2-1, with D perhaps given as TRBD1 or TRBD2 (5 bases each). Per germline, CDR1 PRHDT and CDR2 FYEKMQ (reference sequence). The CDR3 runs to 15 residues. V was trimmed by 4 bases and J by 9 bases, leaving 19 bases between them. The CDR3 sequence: CASSSPGTGVGEQFF. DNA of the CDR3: TGTGCCAGCAGCTCACCAGGGACCGGCGTCGGTGAGCAGTTCTTC.

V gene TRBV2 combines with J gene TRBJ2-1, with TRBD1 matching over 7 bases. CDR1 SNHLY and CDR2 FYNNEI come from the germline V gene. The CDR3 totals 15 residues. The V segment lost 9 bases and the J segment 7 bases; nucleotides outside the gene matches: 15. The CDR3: CASHGGQDPRNEQFF. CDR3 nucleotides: TGTGCCAGTCACGGTGGACAGGATCCTAGGAATGAGCAGTTCTTC.

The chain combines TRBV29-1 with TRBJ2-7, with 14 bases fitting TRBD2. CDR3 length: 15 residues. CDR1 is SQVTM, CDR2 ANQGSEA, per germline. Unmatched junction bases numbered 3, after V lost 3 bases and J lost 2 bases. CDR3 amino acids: CSVDGLAGGPYEQYF. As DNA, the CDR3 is TGCAGCGTTGATGGACTAGCGGGAGGCCCCTACGAGCAGTACTTC.

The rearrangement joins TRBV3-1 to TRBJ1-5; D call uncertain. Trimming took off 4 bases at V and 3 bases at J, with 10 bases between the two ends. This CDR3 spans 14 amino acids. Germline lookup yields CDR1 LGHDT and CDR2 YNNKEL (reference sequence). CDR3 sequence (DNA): TGTGCCAGCAGCCCGCGGCAGGACAATCAGCCCCAGCATTTT. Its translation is CASSPRQDNQPQHF.

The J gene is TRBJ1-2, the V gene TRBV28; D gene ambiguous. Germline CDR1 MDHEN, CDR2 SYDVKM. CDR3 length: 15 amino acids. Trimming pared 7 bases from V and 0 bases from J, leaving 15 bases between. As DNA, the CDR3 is TGTGCCAGCACCTACTTTCGCGGTTCTAACTATGGCTACACCTTC. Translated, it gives CASTYFRGSNYGYTF.

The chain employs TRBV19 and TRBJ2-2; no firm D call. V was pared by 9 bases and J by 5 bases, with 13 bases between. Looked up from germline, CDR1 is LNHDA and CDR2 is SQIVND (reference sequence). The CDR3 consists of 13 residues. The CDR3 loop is CASLPWQTGELFF. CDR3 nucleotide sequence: TGTGCCAGCCTGCCGTGGCAGACCGGGGAGCTGTTTTTT.